One and the same sample provided the 8 T cell receptor beta chains below, sequenced in a study of Ad26.COV2.S vaccination and SARS-CoV-2 variants. Profiling relied on immunoSEQ multiplex PCR, and the TCRdb table lists in-frame clones only, not all of them. The table lists fewer than 600,000 clones, roughly nine tenths of them singletons. Treatment: about 20 received Ad26.COV2.S at low or high dose, single or two shots; 5 received placebo; per-sample allocation not given. On day 63 after the first injection, vaccine and placebo recipients gave samples. Here the sequenced sample was peripheral blood, taken in a trial of Ad26.COV2.S vaccine versus placebo. These receptor sequences come from a person between 18 and 65 years old who received the Ad26.COV2.S COVID-19 vaccine or a placebo.

The rearrangement links TRBV6-2 or TRBV6-3 to TRBJ2-5, with 9 bases that match TRBD1. Germline CDR1 reads MNHEY; CDR2 reads SVGEGT. This CDR3 comprises 15 residues. The junction had 9 bases not matched to a gene; V was cut back by 6 bases and J by 4 bases. CDR3: CASSQGQGWSETQYF. In nucleotides, the CDR3 is TGTGCCAGCAGCCAGGGACAGGGTTGGTCAGAGACCCAGTACTTC.

The CDR3 sequence is CASSRASGNQPQHF. CDR3 in DNA: TGTGCCAGCAGCAGGGCCAGCGGCAATCAGCCCCAGCATTTT. The chain uses TRBV9 and TRBJ1-5; D remains ambiguous. Trimming cost V 4 bases and J 2 bases, with 10 bases left between them. The CDR3 is made up of 14 amino acids. The V gene's germline CDR1 is SGDLS and CDR2 YYNGEE.

This rearrangement joins TRBV28 to TRBJ2-7; D may be TRBD1 or TRBD2 (6 bases each). Germline CDR1 reads MDHEN; CDR2 reads SYDVKM. The CDR3 spans 14 residues. The V gene lost 2 bases and the J gene lost 4 bases, with 12 bases spanning the gap. The CDR3 coding sequence is TGTGCCAGCAGTTTAAGGGGGGTCGGTTACGAGCAGTACTTC. Residues: CASSLRGVGYEQYF.

DNA of the CDR3: TGTGCCAGCAGCTTAAAGGGGGGCCCGGATACGCAGTATTTT. Translating gives CASSLKGGPDTQYF. This chain joins TRBV7-3 and TRBJ2-3; the D call may be TRBD1 or TRBD2 (6 bases each). CDR1 and CDR2 from the germline V gene are SGHTA and FQGTGA. The V end was cut by 1 base, the J end by 6 bases, with 11 bases between. This CDR3 is 14 amino acids long.

The chain has TRBV19 and TRBJ2-7; D is perhaps TRBD2 (5 bases). V lost 5 bases and J 2 bases, leaving 13 bases between the germline ends. The CDR3 runs 14 residues. Germline CDR1 LNHDA, CDR2 SQIVND (reference sequence). CDR3 in amino acids: CASSESGNTYEQYF. The CDR3 region has the DNA TGTGCCAGTAGTGAATCGGGGAACACCTACGAGCAGTACTTC.

The CDR3 protein is CASSLGGETEAFF. In DNA form, the CDR3 reads TGTGCCAGCAGCTTAGGTGGGGAGACGGAAGCTTTCTTT. The chain links TRBV7-8 to TRBJ1-1; D remains ambiguous. V lost 1 base and J lost 8, with 11 bases in between. Germline V gives CDR1 SGHVS, CDR2 FQNEAQ. The CDR3 loop spans 13 amino acids. Supplemented by reference TRBV7-8 and TRBJ1-1, the full variable domain reads GAGVSQSPRYKVAKRGQDVALRCDPISGHVSLFWYQQALGQGPEFLTYFQNEAQLDKSGLPSDRFFAERPEGSVSTLKIQRTQQEDSAVYLCASSLGGETEAFFGQGTRLTVV.

The V and J genes are TRBV18 and TRBJ1-2, with TRBD1 matching 9 bases. This CDR3 is built from 14 residues. Germline V gives CDR1 KGHSH, CDR2 LQKENI. V shed 6 bases and J 5 bases; nucleotides not matched to a gene: 7. CDR3 DNA sequence: TGTGCCAGCTCCCCCAAGACAGGGGGTTATGGCTACACCTTC. It specifies CASSPKTGGYGYTF.

This clone was counted once. CDR3 sequence: CASSFFTFSSYNEQFF. Written as DNA, the CDR3 is TGTGCCAGCAGCTTTTTTACCTTTAGCTCCTACAATGAGCAGTTCTTC. This chain links TRBV11-2 with TRBJ2-1; D is undetermined. Germline CDR1 and CDR2: SGHAT and FQNNGV. There are 16 residues in the CDR3. The ends were cut back, 3 bases at V and 0 bases at J, with 12 bases in the middle. The variable domain in full, with the rest retrieved from reference TRBV11-2 and TRBJ2-1, is EAGVAQSPRYKIIEKRQSVAFWCNPISGHATLYWYQQILGQGPKLLIQFQNNGVVDDSQLPKDRFSAERLKGVDSTLKIQPAKLEDSAVYLCASSFFTFSSYNEQFFGPGTRLTVL.